This T cell receptor (beta chain) was sequenced for a study of cytomegalovirus exposure and HLA in healthy donors. With 60 Vbeta and 13 Jbeta primers, the PCR was carried out. Sequenced by immunoSEQ multiplex PCR; TCRdb stores in-frame clones only, minus some. The sample has 100,000 to 150,000 clones, roughly 80% seen once. Germline-derived CDR1 and CDR2 are MNHNS and SASEGT. The CDR3 has 11 residues. Trimming pared 7 bases from V and 4 bases from J, leaving 7 bases between. This receptor was obtained from a man between 25 and 39 years old in good health and CMV-seronegative. Sequenced input: PBMCs. The chain recombines TRBV6-1 with TRBJ1-1; D remains unclear. The CDR3 here is CASKRGTEAFF. In DNA, the CDR3 is TGTGCCAGCAAGCGGGGCACTGAAGCTTTCTTT.